The source of this TCR beta chain is a study of blood T cells in healthy people across ages. Whole-study findings and limits: Measured against age, TCR beta diversity per million T cells decreased in a roughly linear manner.

A second about 6 to 12 cycle PCR used barcoded and J-beta primers. In TCRdb, the 5' RACE reads were re-called with MiXCR into one record per CDR3 protein. The sample has around 1.7 million distinct CDR3 sequences, 28% seen once. V dropped 5 bases and J dropped 3 bases, with 12 bases sitting between them. The CDR3 is 14 amino acids. Germline CDR1 reads SGHTA; CDR2 reads FQGNSA. Healthy individuals of Caucasian origin from Russia, aged about 6 to 90, served as donors. There were at least 6 micrograms of total RNA extracted from every sample. This clonotype has only a few counts. As yet, its antigen is unknown.

The rearrangement joins TRBV7-2 to TRBJ2-3; possible D gene TRBD2, 5 bases. This receptor was taken from a woman under 40 in good health. Material: blood. The CDR3 sequence is CASSAVARTDTQYF. Here the CDR3 DNA reads TGTGCCAGCAGCGCTGTAGCGCGTACAGATACGCAGTATTTT. Combining the CDR3 with reference TRBV7-2 and TRBJ2-3 gives the whole variable domain GAGVSQSPSNKVTEKGKDVELRCDPISGHTALYWYRQSLGQGLEFLIYFQGNSAPDKSGLPSDRFSAERTGGSVSTLTIQRTQQEDSAVYLCASSAVARTDTQYFGPGTRLTVL.